The 28 T cell receptor beta chains below were found in one sample sequenced in a study of patients and donors after allogeneic stem cell transplantation (dated by TCRdb to about 2020). The library was obtained by RT-PCR. These reads were obtained on a NextSeq 550. TCRdb trimmed public reads at Q25 via fastp, called clones via MiXCR and kept in-frame beta chains. For every CDR3 protein sequence, its rows merge into one entry that carries the most common genes and DNA. In this sample the table shows 200,000 to 250,000 distinct CDR3 sequences, over 12% of which occur a single time. The ten largest clones represent approximately 10% of the sample. The sequenced material came from blood, either unsorted or a sorted T cell fraction (not recorded which). Source of these receptors: a human donor who was either an allogeneic HSCT recipient or a stem cell or donor lymphocyte infusion donor (not recorded which). It is not recorded whose cells these are; they may come from a transplant donor.

The chain recombines TRBV6-2 or TRBV6-3 with TRBJ1-6; 7 bases align to TRBD1. The length of the CDR3 is 15 residues. Unmatched junction bases numbered 10, after V lost 5 bases and J lost 9 bases. CDR1 is MNHEY and CDR2 is SVGEGT in the germline V gene. Written as DNA, the CDR3 is TGTGCCAGCAGTCCCCGGGACAGTTCTCGTTCACCCCTCCACTTT. Its protein is CASSPRDSSRSPLHF.

The chain uses TRBV6-6 and TRBJ2-7; D remains unclear. This CDR3 contains 12 residues. The V gene's germline CDR1 is MNHNY and CDR2 SVGAGI (reference sequence). The V end lost 4 bases, the J end lost 5 bases, and 9 bases lay between the germline ends. The CDR3 DNA reads as TGTGCCAGCAGTTTGGGTCCCGACGAGCAGTACTTC. This translates into CASSLGPDEQYF.

This clonotype has only a few counts. The chain combines TRBV6-1 with TRBJ2-7, with 13 bases that match TRBD2. Germline assignment: CDR1 MNHNS and CDR2 SASEGT. The CDR3 extends over 15 amino acids. With 4 bases clipped from V and 6 bases from J, the junction kept 6 bases outside the gene matches. The CDR3 nucleotides are TGTGCCAGCAGTGCCAGGACTAGCGGGAGTTCCGAGCAGTACTTC. As protein: CASSARTSGSSEQYF.

This chain links TRBV30 with TRBJ1-6; D gene uncertain. The CDR3 runs to 13 residues. Germline CDR1 and CDR2: GTSNPN and SVGIG (reference sequence). V dropped 5 bases and J dropped 5 bases, with 10 bases sitting between them. CDR3 coding DNA: TGTGCCTGGCTCGAAGGGAATAATTCACCCCTCCACTTT. Amino acid sequence: CAWLEGNNSPLHF.

There are a few counts of this clonotype. This sequence joins TRBV2 and TRBJ1-2; possible D gene TRBD1, 5 bases. Germline CDR1 and CDR2: SNHLY and FYNNEI. Trimming left V 9 bases short and J 4 bases short, with 15 bases between. The CDR3 runs to 13 residues. Written as DNA, the CDR3 is TGTGCCAGACAAGTGCAGGGAGGCTATGGCTACACCTTC. It translates to CARQVQGGYGYTF. Filled out from reference TRBV2 and TRBJ1-2, the complete variable domain reads EPEVTQTPSHQVTQMGQEVILRCVPISNHLYFYWYRQILGQKVEFLVSFYNNEISEKSEIFDDQFSVERPDGSNFTLKIRSTKLEDSAMYFCARQVQGGYGYTFGSGTRLTVV.

This clonotype was recorded at least ten times. The chain has TRBV7-2 and TRBJ2-3; 8 nucleotides align to TRBD2. This CDR3 has 16 residues. The V segment lost 5 bases and the J segment 4 bases; nucleotides outside the gene matches: 11. Germline lookup yields CDR1 SGHTA and CDR2 FQGNSA. In DNA form, the CDR3 reads TGTGCCAGCAGCCAACCACGGGGGGGCCTCGCAGATACGCAGTATTTT. Its protein is CASSQPRGGLADTQYF.

This clonotype has ten or more counts. This rearrangement joins TRBV5-1 to TRBJ2-3, with D perhaps given as TRBD1 or TRBD2 (5 bases each). Deletions cut 3 bases from V and 4 bases from J, with 21 bases between. This CDR3 comprises 17 residues. The germline V gene has CDR1 SGHRS and CDR2 YFSETQ. The CDR3 DNA is TGCGCCAGCAGCTCGACCGGGACGGCTAATCCCCCAGATACGCAGTATTTT. Translating it yields CASSSTGTANPPDTQYF.

This clonotype was recorded a few times. The chain is built from TRBV5-1 and TRBJ2-5, with 8 bases aligning to TRBD2. The length of the CDR3 is 15 residues. Germline-derived CDR1 and CDR2 are SGHRS and YFSETQ. The junction had 6 bases not matched to a gene; V was cut back by 3 bases and J by 2 bases. The CDR3 is CASSSLGTRQETQYF. CDR3 coding DNA: TGCGCCAGCAGCTCACTAGGGACTAGGCAAGAGACCCAGTACTTC.

The sample holds many counts of this clonotype. V and J are TRBV3-1 and TRBJ1-1, with D tentatively TRBD1 (6 bases). Trimming shortened V by 4 bases and J by 1 base, and 10 bases separated the two germline ends. This CDR3 region has 14 residues. In germline, CDR1 is LGHDT, CDR2 YNNKEL (reference sequence). This CDR3 is CASSPGTSNTEAFF. The CDR3 nucleotides are TGTGCCAGCAGCCCCGGGACATCGAACACTGAAGCTTTCTTT.

This clonotype was detected ten times or more. The chain's CDR3 is CASSSRDTVGTDTQYF. As DNA, the CDR3 is TGCGCCAGCAGCTCGAGGGACACCGTGGGCACAGATACGCAGTATTTT. The chain couples TRBV5-1 to TRBJ2-3, with a tentative D call TRBD1 (6 bases). CDR3 length: 16 residues. Germline V gene lookup returns CDR1 SGHRS and CDR2 YFSETQ. V was clipped by 3 bases and J by 1 base, with 15 bases between them.

This clonotype was observed a few times. The chain's CDR3 is CASSLIQGNQPQHF. DNA of the CDR3: TGTGCCAGCAGTTTAATACAGGGCAATCAGCCCCAGCATTTT. The V gene is TRBV12-3 or TRBV12-4, the J gene TRBJ1-5; possibly TRBD1 for D (5 bases). The CDR3 spans 14 residues. With 2 bases removed from V and 2 bases from J, the gap between germline ends came to 7 bases.

In its sample, this clonotype was seen many times. This sequence joins TRBV6-1 and TRBJ2-3, with D possibly being TRBD2 (7 bases). The germline CDR1 and CDR2 sequences are MNHNS and SASEGT. V was pared by 5 bases and J by 2 bases, with 14 bases between. The CDR3 spans 15 residues. CDR3 DNA sequence: TGTGCCAGCAGTCCTCGGGGGGCCGACACAGATACGCAGTATTTT. This sequence encodes CASSPRGADTDTQYF.

This clonotype was observed many times. The V and J genes are TRBV5-1 and TRBJ2-7, with a weak D call TRBD1 (6 bases). The CDR3 extends over 16 amino acids. With 4 bases removed from V and 2 bases from J, the gap between germline ends came to 19 bases. The germline V gene encodes CDR1 SGHRS and CDR2 YFSETQ. CDR3 bases: TGCGCCAGCAGCCTGAATTCGGGACACATTACCTACGAGCAGTACTTC. It codes for CASSLNSGHITYEQYF.

This clonotype was seen ten or more times. V gene TRBV6-1 combines with J gene TRBJ1-3, with a tentative D call TRBD1 (5 bases). The V and J ends lost 6 bases and 5 bases respectively, with 8 bases between them. CDR1 MNHNS and CDR2 SASEGT come from the germline V gene. The CDR3 extends over 12 amino acids. CDR3 amino acids: CASRADRNTIYF. CDR3 DNA sequence: TGTGCCAGCAGGGCGGACAGAAACACCATATATTTT.

This clonotype was observed a few times. The chain couples TRBV20-1 to TRBJ1-4; the D gene is possibly TRBD1 (6 bases). Germline CDR1 reads DFQATT; CDR2 reads SNEGSKA (reference sequence). The V and J ends lost 5 bases and 2 bases respectively, with 9 bases between them. The CDR3 has 13 amino acids. In DNA, the CDR3 is TGCAGTGCTGGGGGCAGTACTAATGAAAAACTGTTTTTT. Protein sequence: CSAGGSTNEKLFF.

This clonotype has more than one count but fewer than ten. The chain has TRBV15 and TRBJ2-5, with 10 nucleotides matching TRBD2. The CDR3 runs to 16 residues. The trim removed 0 bases at V and 2 bases at J, leaving 3 bases unmatched. Germline values: CDR1 LNHNV, CDR2 YYDKDF (reference sequence). The CDR3 DNA follows: TGTGCCACCAGCAGAGATCTAGCGGGGGCACAAGAGACCCAGTACTTC. Translating it yields CATSRDLAGAQETQYF.

In its sample, this clonotype was seen a few times. J is TRBJ2-1 and V is TRBV11-2; maybe TRBD1 (6 bases). Trimming removed 4 bases from V and 1 base from J, with 11 bases in between. The CDR3 consists of 15 residues. The germline V gene has CDR1 SGHAT and CDR2 FQNNGV. CDR3 bases: TGTGCCAGCAGCTCTCAACAGGGTTCCTACAATGAGCAGTTCTTC. Protein product: CASSSQQGSYNEQFF.

This clonotype was counted ten times or more. The chain carries TRBV29-1 and TRBJ2-1; tentatively, D is TRBD2 (5 bases). The germline gives CDR1 SQVTM, CDR2 ANQGSEA. Trimming took 3 bases from V and 4 from J, leaving 10 bases between them. CDR3 length: 13 residues. CDR3 in amino acids: CSVERALYNEQFF. The CDR3 nucleotides are TGCAGCGTTGAGAGGGCCCTTTACAATGAGCAGTTCTTC.

This clonotype has a handful of counts. V gene TRBV7-2 combines with J gene TRBJ2-3, with D perhaps assigned TRBD1 or TRBD2 (6 bases each). The germline V gene encodes CDR1 SGHTA and CDR2 FQGNSA. The CDR3 has 15 amino acids. Trimming took off 5 bases at V and 3 bases at J, with 15 bases between the two ends. This chain's CDR3 is CASSLGLGATDTQYF. The DNA of the CDR3 is TGTGCCAGCAGCCTGGGACTGGGGGCGACAGATACGCAGTATTTT.

V and J are TRBV4-2 and TRBJ2-2; 8 positions match TRBD1. The CDR3 has 16 residues. J lost 5 bases, V lost 7 bases, and 12 bases had no gene match. The V gene's germline CDR1 is LGHNA and CDR2 YNFKEQ. This CDR3 is CASNSGQGALTGELFF. As DNA, the CDR3 is TGTGCCAGCAATTCCGGGCAGGGGGCCTTGACCGGGGAGCTGTTTTTT.

V gene TRBV5-6 combines with J gene TRBJ2-6; 7 bases agree with TRBD1. The CDR3 is 15 amino acids. Germline V gene lookup returns CDR1 SGHDT and CDR2 YYEEEE. After removal of 4 bases from V and 3 bases from J, the junction contained 4 bases not matched to a gene. The CDR3 nucleotides are TGTGCCAGCAGCAGTACAGGGGATGGGGCCAACGTCCTGACTTTC. This translates into CASSSTGDGANVLTF.

Ten or more counts support this clonotype. The gene calls are TRBV7-9 and TRBJ2-2, with D possibly being TRBD2 (6 bases). The CDR3 length is 16 residues. In germline, CDR1 is SEHNR, CDR2 FQNEAQ (reference sequence). V shed 2 bases and J shed 0 bases, with 10 bases lying between them. CDR3 nucleotide sequence: TGTGCCAGCAGCTTAAGTAGCGGATCGAACACCGGGGAGCTGTTTTTT. It specifies CASSLSSGSNTGELFF.

Many counts were recorded for this clonotype. This chain uses TRBV12-3 or TRBV12-4 with TRBJ2-5; perhaps TRBD2 as D (5 bases). This CDR3 is built from 14 residues. V was clipped by 5 bases and J by 2 bases, with 12 bases between them. CDR3: CASSGGPNQETQYF. The CDR3 nucleotides are TGTGCCAGCAGTGGCGGGCCAAATCAAGAGACCCAGTACTTC.

This clonotype has a count of ten or more. The V call is TRBV7-3, the J call TRBJ2-7; 10 bases match TRBD2. V was pared by 6 bases and J by 4 bases, with 6 bases of the junction left unmatched. This CDR3 has 14 residues. The germline V gene encodes CDR1 SGHTA and CDR2 FQGTGA. In DNA, the CDR3 is TGTGCCAGCAGTCCGACAGCGGGAGGGTACGAGCAGTACTTC. This sequence encodes CASSPTAGGYEQYF.

In DNA, the CDR3 is TGTGCCAGCACCCTCAGCGGACAGGGAGACCATAATTCACCCCTCCACTTT. Its translation: CASTLSGQGDHNSPLHF. V gene TRBV6-2 or TRBV6-3 combines with J gene TRBJ1-6; 8 positions match TRBD1. The trim removed 7 bases at V and 5 bases at J, leaving 13 bases unmatched. CDR1 is MNHEY and CDR2 is SVGEGT in the germline V gene. The CDR3 covers 17 residues.

This clonotype was found many times. The chain carries TRBV11-3 and TRBJ2-2, with D hard to call. Per germline, CDR1 SGHNT and CDR2 YENEEA. V was clipped by 4 bases and J by 6 bases, with 12 bases between them. The CDR3 has 14 residues. The CDR3 spells CASSSIPTSGELFF. CDR3 in DNA: TGTGCCAGCAGCTCCATACCGACTTCCGGGGAGCTGTTTTTT.

This chain links TRBV5-4 with TRBJ2-1; 7 bases are a match to TRBD2. The CDR3 is 16 residues long. Germline trimming cut 3 bases from V and 4 bases from J; bases unmatched to any gene: 10. Germline assignment: CDR1 SGHNT and CDR2 YYREEE (reference sequence). CDR3 residues: CASSWGLQDGYNEQFF. The CDR3 DNA reads TGTGCCAGCAGCTGGGGACTACAAGACGGTTACAATGAGCAGTTCTTC.

This clonotype was counted at least ten times. The chain employs TRBV5-6 and TRBJ2-3; D is unresolved. This CDR3 is 13 amino acids long. Germline V lookup: CDR1 SGHDT, CDR2 YYEEEE. V was shortened by 4 bases and J by 2 bases, with 8 bases between the two germline ends. CDR3 loop: CASSHSSTDTQYF. As DNA, the CDR3 is TGTGCCAGCAGCCACTCTTCCACAGATACGCAGTATTTT.